The 12 T cell receptor beta chains in this list originate from one sample, sequenced in a study of beta chain features in type 1 diabetes. Sequencing targeted expressed TCRB transcripts, as all isolated RNA had been reverse transcribed. The assay was immunoSEQ multiplex PCR, and TCRdb's table has in-frame clones only and misses some. The sample records roughly 500,000 clones, about 32% being singletons. Sequencing was carried out using naive CD4+ T cells from blood. These receptors came from a man in his late teens or twenties in good health.

V is TRBV10-3 and J is TRBJ1-3; TRBD1 matches 7 bases. Trimming at V came to 6 bases and at J to 3 bases, leaving 2 bases not matched to a gene. The germline gives CDR1 ENHRY, CDR2 SYGVKD. The CDR3 is 13 amino acids. CDR3 amino acids: CAISRDSGNTIYF. For the CDR3, the DNA is TGTGCCATCAGCCGGGACAGTGGAAACACCATATATTTT.

The chain recombines TRBV14 with TRBJ2-2, with D perhaps TRBD1 (6 bases). The CDR3 has 14 amino acids. CDR1 is SGHDN, CDR2 FVKESK, per germline. The V end was cut by 3 bases, the J end by 7 bases, with 12 bases between. CDR3 sequence reads: CASSQNPGHGELFF. As DNA, the CDR3 is TGTGCCAGCAGCCAGAACCCGGGACACGGGGAGCTGTTTTTT.

The chain recombines TRBV18 with TRBJ2-3, with unresolved D. The V end was cut by 4 bases, the J end by 2 bases, with 13 bases between. CDR1 KGHSH and CDR2 LQKENI come from the germline V gene. This CDR3 contains 15 residues. The CDR3 sequence: CASSRDPANTDTQYF. The DNA for the CDR3 is TGTGCCAGCTCACGAGATCCGGCAAACACAGATACGCAGTATTTT.

This clone was counted a few times. This chain links TRBV5-1 with TRBJ1-1, with unresolved D. Trimming pared 1 base from V and 0 bases from J, leaving 4 bases between. Germline assignment: CDR1 SGHRS and CDR2 YFSETQ. This CDR3 is built from 13 residues. This CDR3 reads CASSLSVNTEAFF. CDR3 in DNA: TGCGCCAGCAGCTTGTCGGTGAACACTGAAGCTTTCTTT.

V is TRBV9 and J is TRBJ2-3; TRBD2 is a possible D gene (5 bases). The CDR3 covers 16 residues. CDR1 is SGDLS, CDR2 YYNGEE, per germline. The germline V and J ends were trimmed by 0 bases and 2 bases, with 13 bases remaining between them. The CDR3 loop is CASSVATTGSTDTQYF. CDR3 sequence (DNA): TGTGCCAGCAGCGTAGCGACGACGGGATCCACAGATACGCAGTATTTT. The variable domain in full, completed from reference TRBV9 and TRBJ2-3, reads DSGVTQTPKHLITATGQRVTLRCSPRSGDLSVYWYQQSLDQGLQFLIQYYNGEERAKGNILERFSAQQFPDLHSELNLSSLELGDSALYFCASSVATTGSTDTQYFGPGTRLTVL.

In its sample, this clone was seen once. V gene TRBV6-5 combines with J gene TRBJ2-1; tentative D call: TRBD1 (6 bases). V lost 7 bases, J lost 5 bases, and 15 bases lay in between. CDR1 MNHEY and CDR2 SVGAGI come from the germline V gene. This CDR3 contains 14 residues. The CDR3 loop reads CASTLGQTHNEQFF. CDR3 bases: TGTGCCAGCACCCTAGGACAGACCCACAATGAGCAGTTCTTC.

This clone has more than one count but fewer than ten. The V gene is TRBV30, the J gene TRBJ2-3; weak D call: TRBD2 (5 bases). The CDR3 has 14 residues. V was shortened by 3 bases and J by 1 base, with 11 bases between the two germline ends. Per the germline V gene, CDR1 is GTSNPN and CDR2 is SVGIG (reference sequence). CDR3 DNA sequence: TGTGCCTGGAGGTCCTTGCGGGGCACAGATACGCAGTATTTT. Its translation is CAWRSLRGTDTQYF.

This rearrangement joins TRBV30 to TRBJ1-2, with 9 bases identical to TRBD1. This CDR3 spans 15 amino acids. Germline-derived CDR1 and CDR2 are GTSNPN and SVGIG (reference sequence). J gave up 0 bases and V 1 base, and 3 bases lay outside the gene matches. The CDR3 is CAWSADRGTNYGYTF. For the CDR3, the DNA is TGTGCCTGGAGTGCAGACAGGGGGACTAACTATGGCTACACCTTC.

The sample holds a few counts of this clone. The chain carries TRBV10-3 and TRBJ2-1; TRBD2 matches 10 bases. The V and J ends lost 4 bases and 6 bases, in that order; junction bases with no gene match: 6. Germline V gene data show CDR1 as ENHRY and CDR2 as SYGVKD. CDR3 size: 15 residues. In DNA, the CDR3 is TGTGCCATCAGTGGGTCTAGCGGGAGTAGCAATGAGCAGTTCTTC. It translates to CAISGSSGSSNEQFF.

The genes are TRBV18 and TRBJ2-7, with D maybe TRBD1 (6 bases). V lost 3 bases, J lost 1 base, and 19 bases lay in between. The germline gives CDR1 KGHSH, CDR2 LQKENI. There are 17 residues in the CDR3. CDR3 nucleotides: TGTGCCAGCTCACCCAACAGGGTAGGGCCCCTATCCTACGAGCAGTACTTC. It translates to CASSPNRVGPLSYEQYF.

Only one count was recorded for this clone. CDR3 region: CASSGGSHYEQYF. The CDR3 DNA follows: TGTGCCAGCAGTGGAGGGTCTCACTACGAGCAGTACTTC. J is TRBJ2-7 and V is TRBV6-1; D perhaps matches TRBD2 (5 bases). Trimming stripped 4 bases from V and 3 bases from J, with 10 bases between. The CDR3 covers 13 residues. The germline V gene has CDR1 MNHNS and CDR2 SASEGT.

This clone occurred a few times. CDR3 sequence: CASSSTSLETQYF. The CDR3 region has the DNA TGTGCCAGCAGTTCGACTAGCTTGGAGACCCAGTACTTC. The chain is built from TRBV6-6 and TRBJ2-5, with 7 bases lining up with TRBD2. Germline V CDR1 and CDR2: MNHNY, SVGAGI (reference sequence). V lost 4 bases, J lost 5 bases, and 4 bases stayed unmatched. The CDR3 runs 13 residues.